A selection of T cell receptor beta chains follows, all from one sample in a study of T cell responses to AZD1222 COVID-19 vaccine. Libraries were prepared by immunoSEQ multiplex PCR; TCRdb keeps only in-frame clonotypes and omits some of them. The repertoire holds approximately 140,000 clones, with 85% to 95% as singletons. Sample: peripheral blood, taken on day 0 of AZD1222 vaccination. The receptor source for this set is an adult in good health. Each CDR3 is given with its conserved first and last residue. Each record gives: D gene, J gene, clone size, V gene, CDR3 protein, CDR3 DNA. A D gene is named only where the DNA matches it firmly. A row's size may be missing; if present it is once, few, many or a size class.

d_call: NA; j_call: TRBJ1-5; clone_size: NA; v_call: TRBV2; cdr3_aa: CASRLGRASNQPQHF; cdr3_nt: TGTGCCAGCAGGTTGGGCAGGGCTAGCAATCAGCCCCAGCATTTT
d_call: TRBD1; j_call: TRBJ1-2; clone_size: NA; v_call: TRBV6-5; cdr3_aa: CASRRQGAGYGYTF; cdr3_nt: TGTGCCAGCAGACGACAGGGGGCGGGATATGGCTACACCTTC
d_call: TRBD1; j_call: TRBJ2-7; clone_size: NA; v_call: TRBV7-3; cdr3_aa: CASSSRGQGKSWGEQYF; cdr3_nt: TGTGCCAGCAGCTCCCGCGGACAGGGGAAGAGTTGGGGCGAGCAGTACTTC
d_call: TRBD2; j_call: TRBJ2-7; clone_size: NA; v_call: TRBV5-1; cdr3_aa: CASSYLSGASYEQYF; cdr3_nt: TGCGCCAGCAGCTACCTGAGCGGGGCTTCTTACGAGCAGTACTTC
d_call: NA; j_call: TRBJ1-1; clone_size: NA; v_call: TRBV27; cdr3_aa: CASSLLAGAIAEAFF; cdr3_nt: TGTGCCAGCAGTTTATTGGCGGGGGCGATCGCTGAAGCTTTCTTT
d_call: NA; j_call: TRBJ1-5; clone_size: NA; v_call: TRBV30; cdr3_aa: CAWRGQGIGPQHF; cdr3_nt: TGTGCCTGGAGGGGGCAGGGTATCGGGCCCCAGCATTTT
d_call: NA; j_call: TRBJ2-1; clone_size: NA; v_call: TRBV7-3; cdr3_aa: CASSANIATEQFF; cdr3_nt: TGTGCCAGCAGCGCAAATATAGCGACTGAGCAGTTCTTC
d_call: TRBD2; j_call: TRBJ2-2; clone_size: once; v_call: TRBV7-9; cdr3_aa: CASSPRLATTGELFF; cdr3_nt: TGTGCCAGCAGCCCTCGACTAGCAACCACCGGGGAGCTGTTTTTT
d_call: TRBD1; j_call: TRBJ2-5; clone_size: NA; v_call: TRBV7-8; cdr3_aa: CASSSRTGVAKTQYF; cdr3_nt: TGTGCCAGCAGCTCCCGGACAGGGGTGGCGAAGACCCAGTACTTC
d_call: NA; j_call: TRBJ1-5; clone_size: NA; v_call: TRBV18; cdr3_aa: CASSPLPGSNNQPQHF; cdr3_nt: TGTGCCAGCTCACCACTACCAGGATCAAACAATCAGCCCCAGCATTTT
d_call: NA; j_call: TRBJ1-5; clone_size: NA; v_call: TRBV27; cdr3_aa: CASSLRGQPQHF; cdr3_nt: TGTGCCAGCAGTTTACGGGGTCAGCCCCAGCATTTT
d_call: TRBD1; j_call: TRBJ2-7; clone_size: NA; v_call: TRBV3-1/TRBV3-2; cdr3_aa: CASSQAGGQGGHEQYF; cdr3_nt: TGTGCCAGCAGCCAAGCAGGGGGACAGGGTGGTCACGAGCAGTACTTC
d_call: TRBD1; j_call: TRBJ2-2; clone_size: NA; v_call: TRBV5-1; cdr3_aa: CASSRTGGWDTGELFF; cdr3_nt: TGCGCCAGCAGCAGGACAGGGGGCTGGGACACCGGGGAGCTGTTTTTT
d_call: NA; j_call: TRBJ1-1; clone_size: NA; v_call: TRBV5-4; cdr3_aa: CASSLAVGGPRDTEAFF; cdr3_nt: TGTGCCAGCAGCTTGGCGGTGGGAGGGCCCCGGGACACTGAAGCTTTCTTT
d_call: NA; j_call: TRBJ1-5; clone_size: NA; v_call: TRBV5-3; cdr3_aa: CARSFLQGYQPQHF; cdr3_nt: TGTGCCAGAAGCTTTCTACAGGGATATCAGCCCCAGCATTTT
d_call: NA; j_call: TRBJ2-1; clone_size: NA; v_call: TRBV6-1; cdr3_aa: CASSEISYNEQFF; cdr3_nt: TGTGCCAGCAGTGAAATCTCCTACAATGAGCAGTTCTTC
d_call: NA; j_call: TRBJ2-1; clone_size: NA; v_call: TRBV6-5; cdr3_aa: CASSKYNEQFF; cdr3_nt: TGTGCCAGCAGTAAATACAATGAGCAGTTCTTC
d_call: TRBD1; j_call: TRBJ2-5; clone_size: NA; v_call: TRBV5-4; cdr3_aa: CASSWGQGRAQETQYF; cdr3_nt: TGTGCCAGCAGCTGGGGACAGGGTAGGGCCCAAGAGACCCAGTACTTC
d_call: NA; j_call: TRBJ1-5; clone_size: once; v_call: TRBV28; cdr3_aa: CASSPHGVVGQPQHF; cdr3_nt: TGTGCCAGCAGTCCCCATGGGGTCGTTGGTCAGCCCCAGCATTTT
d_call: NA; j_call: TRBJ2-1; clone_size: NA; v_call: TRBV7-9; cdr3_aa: CASSRRRGHKEDEQFF; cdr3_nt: TGTGCCAGCAGTCGGCGCCGGGGCCATAAGGAGGATGAGCAGTTCTTC
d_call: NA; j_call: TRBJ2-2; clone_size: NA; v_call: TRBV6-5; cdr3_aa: CASSYSRMTGELFF; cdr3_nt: TGTGCCAGCAGTTACTCGCGGATGACCGGGGAGCTGTTTTTT
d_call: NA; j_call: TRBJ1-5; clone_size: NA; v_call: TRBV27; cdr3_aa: CASSSAGTNQPQHF; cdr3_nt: TGTGCCAGCAGTTCCGCAGGGACCAATCAGCCCCAGCATTTT
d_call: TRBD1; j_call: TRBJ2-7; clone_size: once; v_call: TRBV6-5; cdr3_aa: CASRRDRGGEQYF; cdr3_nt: TGTGCCAGCAGACGGGACAGGGGTGGGGAGCAGTACTTC
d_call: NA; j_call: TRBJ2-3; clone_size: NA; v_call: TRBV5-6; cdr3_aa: CASSLGLKGVRSDTQYF; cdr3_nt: TGTGCCAGCAGCTTGGGCTTAAAGGGGGTTAGATCAGATACGCAGTATTTT
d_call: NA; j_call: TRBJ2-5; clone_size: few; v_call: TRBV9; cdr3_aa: CASSVAPQETQYF; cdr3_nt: TGTGCCAGCAGCGTAGCTCCCCAAGAGACCCAGTACTTC
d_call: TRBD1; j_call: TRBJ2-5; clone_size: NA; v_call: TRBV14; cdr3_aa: CASSQVRGTGRDF; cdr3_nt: TGTGCCAGCAGCCAAGTTCGCGGGACAGGAAGAGACTTC
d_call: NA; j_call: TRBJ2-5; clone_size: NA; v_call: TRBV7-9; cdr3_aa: CASSWPGRPTQYF; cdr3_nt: TGTGCCAGCAGCTGGCCGGGACGACCGACCCAGTACTTC
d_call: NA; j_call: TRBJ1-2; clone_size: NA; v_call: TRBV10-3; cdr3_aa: CAISEGEAYGYTF; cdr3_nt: TGTGCCATCAGTGAGGGAGAGGCCTATGGCTACACCTTC
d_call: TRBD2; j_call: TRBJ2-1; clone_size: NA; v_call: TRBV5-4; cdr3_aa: CASSLTSGVYNEQFF; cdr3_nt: TGTGCCAGCAGCTTGACTAGCGGGGTTTACAATGAGCAGTTCTTC
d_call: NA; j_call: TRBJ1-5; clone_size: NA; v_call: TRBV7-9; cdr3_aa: CASSLVVSGEMGNQPQHF; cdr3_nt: TGTGCCAGCAGCTTAGTCGTTAGCGGGGAGATGGGCAATCAGCCCCAGCATTTT
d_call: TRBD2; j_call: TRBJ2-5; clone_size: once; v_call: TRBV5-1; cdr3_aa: CASRLGEERGAQETQYF; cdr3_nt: TGCGCCAGCAGACTCGGGGAGGAGCGGGGGGCTCAAGAGACCCAGTACTTC
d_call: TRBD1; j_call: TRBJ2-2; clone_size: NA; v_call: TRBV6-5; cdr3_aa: CASSYLRGRTPDPLFF; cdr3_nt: TGTGCCAGCAGTTACCTCAGGGGGCGAACACCGGACCCGCTGTTTTTT
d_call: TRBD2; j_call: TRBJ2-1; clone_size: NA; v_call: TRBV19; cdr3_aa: CASSLAGVLYNEQFF; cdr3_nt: TGTGCCAGTAGTCTAGCGGGAGTTCTTTACAATGAGCAGTTCTTC
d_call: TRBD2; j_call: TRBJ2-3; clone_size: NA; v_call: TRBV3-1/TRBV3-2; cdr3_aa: CASSRRLAASTDTQYF; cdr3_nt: TGTGCCAGCAGTCGCAGACTAGCTGCTAGCACAGATACGCAGTATTTT
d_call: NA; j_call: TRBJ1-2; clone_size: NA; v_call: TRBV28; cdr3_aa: CASSLQGPYGYTF; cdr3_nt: TGTGCCAGCAGTTTACAGGGGCCCTATGGCTACACCTTC
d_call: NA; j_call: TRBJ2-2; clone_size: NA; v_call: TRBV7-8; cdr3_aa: CASSQLAANTGELFF; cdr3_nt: TGTGCCAGCAGCCAACTAGCTGCGAACACCGGGGAGCTGTTTTTT
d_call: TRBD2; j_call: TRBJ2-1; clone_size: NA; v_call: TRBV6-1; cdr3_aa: CASSDPSGTNNEQFF; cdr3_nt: TGTGCCAGCAGTGACCCTAGCGGCACTAACAATGAGCAGTTCTTC
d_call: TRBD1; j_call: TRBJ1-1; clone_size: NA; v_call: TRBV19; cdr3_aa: CASRPRQGSSGPTEAFF; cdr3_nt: TGTGCCAGTAGGCCCAGACAGGGTTCCTCGGGGCCAACTGAAGCTTTCTTT
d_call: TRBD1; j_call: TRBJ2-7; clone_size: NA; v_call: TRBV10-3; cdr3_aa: CAISRTPGQALYEQYF; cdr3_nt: TGTGCCATCAGTCGTACCCCGGGACAGGCACTCTACGAGCAGTACTTC
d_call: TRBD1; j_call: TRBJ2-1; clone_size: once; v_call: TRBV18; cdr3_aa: CASSLDRGPYLEQFF; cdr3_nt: TGTGCCAGCTCACTCGACAGGGGGCCCTACCTGGAGCAGTTCTTC
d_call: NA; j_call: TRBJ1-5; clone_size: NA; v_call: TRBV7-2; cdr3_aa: CASSSDWGPSNQPQHF; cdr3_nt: TGTGCCAGCAGCTCCGACTGGGGGCCTAGCAATCAGCCCCAGCATTTT
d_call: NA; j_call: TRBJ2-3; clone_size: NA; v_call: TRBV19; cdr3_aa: CASSPFEQVVTDTQYF; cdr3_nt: TGTGCCAGTAGCCCTTTTGAACAAGTGGTCACAGATACGCAGTATTTT
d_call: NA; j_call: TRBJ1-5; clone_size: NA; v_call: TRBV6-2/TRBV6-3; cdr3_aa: CASSYGERPNQPQHF; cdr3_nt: TGTGCCAGCAGTTACGGTGAACGACCGAATCAGCCCCAGCATTTT
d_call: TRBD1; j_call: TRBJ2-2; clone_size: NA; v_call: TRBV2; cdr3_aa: CASRDAGTGGVGELFF; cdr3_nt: TGTGCCAGCAGGGATGCCGGGACAGGGGGCGTCGGGGAGCTGTTTTTT
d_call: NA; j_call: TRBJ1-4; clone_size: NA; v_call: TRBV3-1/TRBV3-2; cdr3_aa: CASSQGPPGANEKLFF; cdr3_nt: TGTGCCAGCAGCCAGGGTCCCCCAGGGGCTAATGAAAAACTGTTTTTT
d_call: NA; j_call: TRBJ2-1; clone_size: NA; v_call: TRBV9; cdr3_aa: CASSVAGNEQFF; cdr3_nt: TGTGCCAGCAGCGTAGCCGGGAATGAGCAGTTCTTC
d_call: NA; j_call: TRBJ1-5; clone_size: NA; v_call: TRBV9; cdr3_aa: CASSPRDNNQPQHF; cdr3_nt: TGTGCCAGCAGCCCCCGGGACAACAATCAGCCCCAGCATTTT
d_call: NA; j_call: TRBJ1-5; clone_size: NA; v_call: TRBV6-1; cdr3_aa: CASSETRYQPQHF; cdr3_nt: TGTGCCAGCAGTGAAACCCGCTATCAGCCCCAGCATTTT
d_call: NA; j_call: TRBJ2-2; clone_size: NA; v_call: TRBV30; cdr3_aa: CAWSPTYTLNTGELFF; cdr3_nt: TGTGCCTGGAGTCCCACCTACACCCTTAACACCGGGGAGCTGTTTTTT
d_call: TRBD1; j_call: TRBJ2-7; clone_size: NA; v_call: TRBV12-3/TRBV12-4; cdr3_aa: CASRASGGYEQYF; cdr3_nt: TGTGCCAGCAGGGCCTCAGGGGGCTACGAGCAGTACTTC
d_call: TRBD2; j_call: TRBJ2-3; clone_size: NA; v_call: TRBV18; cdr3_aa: CASSQGLNTDTQYF; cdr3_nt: TGTGCCAGCTCGCAGGGACTAAACACAGATACGCAGTATTTT
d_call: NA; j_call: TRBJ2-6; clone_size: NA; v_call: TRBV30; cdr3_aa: CAWSRSGANVLTF; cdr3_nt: TGTGCCTGGAGTCGATCTGGGGCCAACGTCCTGACTTTC
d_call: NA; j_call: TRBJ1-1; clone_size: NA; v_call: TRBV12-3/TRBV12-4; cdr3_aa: CASSFRRDEAFF; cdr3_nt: TGTGCCAGCAGTTTTAGAAGGGACGAAGCTTTCTTT
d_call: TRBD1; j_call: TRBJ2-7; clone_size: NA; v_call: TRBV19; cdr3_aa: CASSSQGFGDEQYF; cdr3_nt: TGTGCCAGTAGTTCACAGGGGTTTGGGGACGAGCAGTACTTC
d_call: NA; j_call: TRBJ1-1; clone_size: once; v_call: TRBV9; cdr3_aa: CASSVAGSGGTEAFF; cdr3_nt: TGTGCCAGCAGCGTAGCGGGGTCGGGAGGCACTGAAGCTTTCTTT